This entry is about one TCR beta chain. As yet, its antigen is unknown. A read error may account for a junction end that differs from germline. This sample is part of a study of metastatic and nonmetastatic thyroid tumors. Germline CDR1 reads MDHEN; CDR2 reads SYDVKM. There are 14 residues in the CDR3. Whole-study findings and limits: A significant increase in TCR beta diversity was reportedly seen in malignant thyroid tumors relative to benign nodules, in blood and tumor.

MiXCR was used by TCRdb to re-call the PCR reads. This table holds roughly 34,000 clones, around 23% found once. Treatment of any kind had been given to no patient before thyroid surgery. The TCR was taken from a male donor with papillary thyroid cancer or a benign thyroid nodule (not recorded which). Some clones in this sample may be carry-over from other donors' samples. The chain uses TRBV28 and TRBJ2-7, with TRBD1 matching 9 bases. The sequencing sample was made of tumor tissue. The CDR3 nucleotides are TGTGCCAGCATGAAGGGACAGGGCACCTACGAGCAGTACTTT. This translates into CASMKGQGTYEQYF.